The clone carrying this T cell receptor beta chain was observed a handful of times. What it binds is not known. This entry belongs to a study of shared clonotypes between healthy human individuals. The study ran the assay at deep level. Generated by immunoSEQ multiplex PCR, the TCRdb table keeps only in-frame clones and is missing some. The data hold about 990,000 clones, with more than 75% observed a single time. The germline V gene has CDR1 SQVTM and CDR2 ANQGSEA. This CDR3 is 14 amino acids long. Trimming at V came to 4 bases and at J to 1 base, leaving 4 bases not matched to a gene. Study-wide results and caveats: The authors expected sequencing depth to affect clonotype sharing among donors. Naive subsets generally exceeded memory subsets in estimated richness.

CD4+ cells underwent separation, giving CD45RA+ naive and CD45RA-negative memory subsets. The receptor's source is a man younger than 30 in good health. Some clones in this sample may be carry-over from other donors' samples. Sequencing was performed on memory CD4+ T cells from PBMCs. Subset described: CD45RA-negative fraction. The gene calls are TRBV29-1 and TRBJ1-3; 7 nucleotides match TRBD1. The CDR3: CSVVRDRSGNTIYF. CDR3 in DNA: TGCAGCGTTGTTCGGGACAGATCTGGAAACACCATATATTTT.